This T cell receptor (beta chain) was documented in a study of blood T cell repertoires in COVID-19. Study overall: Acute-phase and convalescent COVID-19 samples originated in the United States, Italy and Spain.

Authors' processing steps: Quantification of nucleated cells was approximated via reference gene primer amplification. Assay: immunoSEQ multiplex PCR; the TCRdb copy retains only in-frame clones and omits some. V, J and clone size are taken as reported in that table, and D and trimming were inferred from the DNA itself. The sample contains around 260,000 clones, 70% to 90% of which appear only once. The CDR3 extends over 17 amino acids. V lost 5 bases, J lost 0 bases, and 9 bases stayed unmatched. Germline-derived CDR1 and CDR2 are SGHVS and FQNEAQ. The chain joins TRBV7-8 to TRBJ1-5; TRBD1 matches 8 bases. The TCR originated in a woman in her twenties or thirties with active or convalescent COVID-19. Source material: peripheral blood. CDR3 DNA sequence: TGTGCCAGCAGCCGCATAGGACAGGGAAATAGCAATCAGCCCCAGCATTTT. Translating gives CASSRIGQGNSNQPQHF.